Given below is one TCR beta chain in context. The sample comes from a study of blood T cell repertoires in COVID-19. Study information: Specimens from acute and convalescent COVID-19 originated in the United States, Italy and Spain. T cells, B-cell-depleted T cells, or PBMCs provided the cDNA or gDNA that served as material.

V dropped 6 bases and J dropped 8; count of bases not matched to a gene: 6. Germline lookup yields CDR1 WNHNN and CDR2 SYGVQD (reference sequence). CDR3 length equals 13 residues. As processed by the authors: Amplifying reference gene primers gave estimates of nucleated cell counts. Measured with immunoSEQ multiplex PCR; TCRdb has only the in-frame clones, and not every one. V and J calls and clone size follow that table, whereas D and trimming were derived from the DNA. The sample has a few hundred thousand clones, approximately 90% seen once. V is TRBV10-1 and J is TRBJ2-1, with TRBD1 matching 8 bases. Sequencing input: peripheral blood. This receptor was obtained from a man aged 25 to 40 with acute or convalescent COVID-19. CDR3 residues: CASSRGRRDEQFF. The CDR3 nucleotides read TGCGCCAGCAGCAGGGGGCGACGGGATGAGCAGTTCTTC.